This T cell receptor beta chain was identified in a study of chemoradiotherapy in HPV16-positive cancers. Repertoires were sampled repeatedly during chemoradiotherapy. The V gene lost 2 bases and the J gene lost 4 bases, with 5 bases spanning the gap. This CDR3 comprises 12 residues. Germline V gene lookup returns CDR1 MNHNS and CDR2 SASEGT. TCRdb's copy holds only in-frame clones and misses some; the assay was immunoSEQ multiplex PCR. This sample has 15,000 or so clones, with 70% to 90% found just once. V usage is TRBV6-1 and J usage is TRBJ1-1; D uncertain. The source was blood, collected from a patient who underwent chemoradiotherapy. The source of this sequence is a human donor with HPV-associated anogenital cancer. The CDR3 DNA sequence: TGTGCCAGCAGTGAATGGGGCACTGAAGCTTTCTTT. Residues: CASSEWGTEAFF.